This T cell receptor (beta chain) was retrieved from a study of blood T cell repertoires in COVID-19. Study at large: Collection of acute and convalescent COVID-19 samples took place in the United States, Italy and Spain. T cells, B-cell-depleted T cells, or PBMCs supplied cDNA or gDNA.

Sequencing used immunoSEQ multiplex PCR; TCRdb keeps in-frame clones, though not all of them. The sample gives around 300,000 clones, around 90% of which show up once; around 2.1% is in the top ten. The V gene lost 3 bases and the J gene lost 4 bases, with 6 bases spanning the gap. The CDR3 extends over 11 amino acids. CDR1 is GTSNPN and CDR2 is SVGIG in the germline V gene (reference sequence). The receptor was derived from a man aged 45-65 years with acute or convalescent COVID-19. The chain links TRBV30 to TRBJ1-1; D uncertain. The sequencing sample was made of peripheral blood. The CDR3 region has the DNA TGTGCCTGGAGCCGTTTCACTGAAGCTTTCTTT. Translation: CAWSRFTEAFF. Variable domain in full (rest from reference TRBV30 and TRBJ1-1): SQTIHQWPATLVQPVGSPLSLECTVEGTSNPNLYWYRQAAGRGLQLLFYSVGIGQISSEVPQNLSASRPQDRQFILSSKKLLLSDSGFYLCAWSRFTEAFFGQGTRLTVV.